This entry lists 9 T cell receptor beta chains sequenced from one sample in a study of blood T cell repertoires in COVID-19 (dated by TCRdb to 2018 to 2020). Library generation was performed with the immunoSEQ multiplex PCR assay. What TCRdb holds here is the immuneACCESS table cut down to in-frame rearrangements. Part of the clones is not present; checked against another copy, under half of the missing clones reflect an unresolved V gene, and the others are unexplained. The sample has hundreds of thousands of clones on record, more than 70% of them singletons. 2% to 2.5% of the sample rests with the top ten. The sequenced material came from PBMCs or T cells enriched from blood (not recorded which). These receptors were collected from a woman in her sixties or seventies in a cohort exposed to, infected with or recovered from COVID-19 (not recorded which).

The V call is TRBV24-1, the J call TRBJ1-5; D is unclear. CDR3 length: 12 amino acids. V lost 3 bases and J 5 bases, leaving 4 bases between the germline ends. Per germline, CDR1 KGHDR and CDR2 SFDVKD. The CDR3 sequence is CATSDPDQPQHF. The CDR3 DNA reads as TGTGCCACCAGTGATCCGGATCAGCCCCAGCATTTT.

The rearrangement links TRBV10-2 to TRBJ2-3; no reliable D call. V was shortened by 3 bases and J by 0 bases, with 13 bases between the two germline ends. This CDR3 contains 16 residues. The germline CDR1 and CDR2 sequences are WSHSY and SAAADI. The CDR3 DNA is TGCGCCAGCAGTGAAAGTCGAAGGAGTAGCACAGATACGCAGTATTTT. This gives the protein CASSESRRSSTDTQYF.

This clone appeared once. This chain joins TRBV28 and TRBJ1-3; D is perhaps TRBD1 (5 bases). V was clipped by 5 bases and J by 3 bases, with 11 bases between them. CDR3 length: 14 residues. In germline, CDR1 is MDHEN, CDR2 SYDVKM. The CDR3 spells CASSMTDRGNTIYF. CDR3 sequence (DNA): TGTGCCAGCAGTATGACAGACCGTGGAAACACCATATATTTT.

The V and J genes are TRBV7-2 and TRBJ2-2; 8 nucleotides match TRBD1. The V gene end was trimmed by 4 bases and the J gene end by 0 bases; junction bases not matched to a gene: 10. The CDR3 spans 18 residues. Germline V gene data show CDR1 as SGHTA and CDR2 as FQGNSA. The CDR3 here is CASSSRGRGIANTGELFF. CDR3 nucleotide sequence: TGTGCCAGCAGCTCCAGGGGGCGCGGGATCGCGAACACCGGGGAGCTGTTTTTT.

This chain uses TRBV4-1 with TRBJ1-2; 9 bases line up with TRBD1. The germline CDR1 and CDR2 sequences are MGHRA and YSYEKL. The CDR3 spans 15 residues. The V and J ends lost 3 bases and 8 bases, in that order; junction bases with no gene match: 10. The CDR3 sequence is CASSQGEQGARGYTF. In nucleotides, the CDR3 is TGCGCCAGCAGCCAGGGCGAACAGGGGGCGCGCGGCTACACCTTC.

J is TRBJ2-5 and V is TRBV11-3; 11 positions agree with TRBD1. Trimming at V came to 4 bases and at J to 7 bases, leaving 5 bases not matched to a gene. The CDR3 has 14 residues. From germline, CDR1 is SGHNT and CDR2 YENEEA. CDR3 region: CASSSGQGVGTQYF. CDR3 DNA sequence: TGTGCCAGCAGCTCGGGACAGGGGGTGGGGACCCAGTACTTC. Complete variable domain (other parts from reference TRBV11-3 and TRBJ2-5): EAGVVQSPRYKIIEKKQPVAFWCNPISGHNTLYWYLQNLGQGPELLIRYENEEAVDDSQLPKDRFSAERLKGVDSTLKIQPAELGDSAVYLCASSSGQGVGTQYFGPGTRLLVL.

The chain uses TRBV18 and TRBJ2-2; 9 positions match TRBD2. The germline CDR1 and CDR2 sequences are KGHSH and LQKENI. Losses at the gene ends were 3 bases for V and 2 bases for J; bases not matched to a gene: 7. CDR3 length: 17 amino acids. In DNA form, the CDR3 reads TGTGCCAGCTCACCCCGGGCTAGCGGGGCCAACACCGGGGAGCTGTTTTTT. Encoded protein: CASSPRASGANTGELFF.

J is TRBJ2-7 and V is TRBV27; 8 bases are a match to TRBD2. Germline V lookup: CDR1 MNHEY, CDR2 SMNVEV (reference sequence). Unmatched junction bases numbered 7, after V lost 4 bases and J lost 5 bases. The CDR3 contains 14 residues. This CDR3 is CASSSSGTSNEQYF. The CDR3 DNA reads as TGTGCCAGCAGTTCCTCCGGGACTAGTAACGAGCAGTACTTC.

CDR3 sequence: CASSLGGGRENTQYF. The CDR3 DNA follows: TGTGCCAGCAGCTTAGGGGGCGGGAGGGAGAATACGCAGTATTTT. The chain joins TRBV11-2 to TRBJ2-3; 9 bases are a match to TRBD2. The V gene end was trimmed by 1 base and the J gene end by 7 bases; junction bases not matched to a gene: 6. This CDR3 has 15 residues. Germline lookup yields CDR1 SGHAT and CDR2 FQNNGV. Together with reference TRBV11-2 and TRBJ2-3, the CDR3 gives the full variable domain: EAGVAQSPRYKIIEKRQSVAFWCNPISGHATLYWYQQILGQGPKLLIQFQNNGVVDDSQLPKDRFSAERLKGVDSTLKIQPAKLEDSAVYLCASSLGGGRENTQYFGPGTRLTVL.